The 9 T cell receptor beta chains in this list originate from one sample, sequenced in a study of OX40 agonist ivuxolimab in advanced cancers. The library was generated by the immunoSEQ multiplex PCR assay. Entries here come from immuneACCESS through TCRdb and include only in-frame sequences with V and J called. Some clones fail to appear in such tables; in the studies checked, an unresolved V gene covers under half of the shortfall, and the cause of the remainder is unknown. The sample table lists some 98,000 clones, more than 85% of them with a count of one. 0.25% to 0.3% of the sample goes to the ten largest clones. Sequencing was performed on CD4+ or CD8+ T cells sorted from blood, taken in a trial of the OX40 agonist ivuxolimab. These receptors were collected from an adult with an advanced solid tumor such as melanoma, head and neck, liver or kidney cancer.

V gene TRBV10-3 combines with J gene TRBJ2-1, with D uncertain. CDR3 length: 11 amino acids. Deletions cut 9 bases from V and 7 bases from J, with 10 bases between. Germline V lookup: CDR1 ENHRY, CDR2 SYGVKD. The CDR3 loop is CAIQEVNEQFF. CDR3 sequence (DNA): TGTGCCATACAAGAGGTGAATGAGCAGTTCTTC.

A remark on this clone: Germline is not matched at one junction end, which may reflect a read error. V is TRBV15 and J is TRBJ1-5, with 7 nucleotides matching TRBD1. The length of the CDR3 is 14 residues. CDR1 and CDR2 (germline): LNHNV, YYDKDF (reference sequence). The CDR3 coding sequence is TGTGCCACCAGCAGAGATTACGTTACAGGGGTCAGGTATTTT. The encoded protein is CATSRDYVTGVRYF.

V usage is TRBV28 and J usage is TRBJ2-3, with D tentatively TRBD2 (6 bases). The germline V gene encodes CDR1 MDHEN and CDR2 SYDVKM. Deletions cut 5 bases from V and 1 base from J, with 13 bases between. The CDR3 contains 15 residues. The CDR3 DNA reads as TGTGCCAGCAGTCCCCTGACGGGAGGCACAGATACGCAGTATTTT. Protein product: CASSPLTGGTDTQYF.

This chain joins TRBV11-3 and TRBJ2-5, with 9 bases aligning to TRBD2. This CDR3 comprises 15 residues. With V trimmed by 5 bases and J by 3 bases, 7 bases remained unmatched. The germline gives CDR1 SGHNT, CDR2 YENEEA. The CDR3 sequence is CASSPTGGREETQYF. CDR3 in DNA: TGTGCCAGCAGCCCCACGGGCGGGAGGGAAGAGACCCAGTACTTC.

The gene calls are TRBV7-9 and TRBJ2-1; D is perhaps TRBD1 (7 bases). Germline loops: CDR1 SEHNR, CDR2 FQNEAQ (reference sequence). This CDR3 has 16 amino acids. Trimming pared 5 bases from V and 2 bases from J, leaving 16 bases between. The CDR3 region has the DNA TGTGCCAGCAGCCCCATAGGGGGCGGGGCCTACAATGAGCAGTTCTTC. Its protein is CASSPIGGGAYNEQFF.

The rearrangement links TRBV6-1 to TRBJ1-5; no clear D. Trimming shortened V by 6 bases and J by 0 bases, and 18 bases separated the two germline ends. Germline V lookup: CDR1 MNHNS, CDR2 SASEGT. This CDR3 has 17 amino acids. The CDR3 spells CASRERRENYSNQPQHF. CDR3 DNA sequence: TGTGCCAGCAGAGAAAGACGGGAAAATTATAGCAATCAGCCCCAGCATTTT.

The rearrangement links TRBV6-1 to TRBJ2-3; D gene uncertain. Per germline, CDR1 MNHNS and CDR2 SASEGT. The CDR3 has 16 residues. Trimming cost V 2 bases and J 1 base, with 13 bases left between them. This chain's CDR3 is CASSERLLERTDTQYF. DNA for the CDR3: TGTGCCAGCAGTGAAAGGTTATTAGAGCGCACAGATACGCAGTATTTT.

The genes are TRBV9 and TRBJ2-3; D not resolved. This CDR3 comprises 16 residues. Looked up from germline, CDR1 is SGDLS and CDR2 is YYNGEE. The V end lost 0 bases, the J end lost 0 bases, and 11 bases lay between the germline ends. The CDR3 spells CASSVGAPRSTDTQYF. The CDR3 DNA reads TGTGCCAGCAGCGTAGGAGCGCCTAGGAGCACAGATACGCAGTATTTT.

The CDR3 reads CASSETIARGSGGYTF. In DNA, the CDR3 is TGTGCCAGCAGCGAGACCATAGCCAGGGGGTCTGGGGGCTACACCTTC. The J gene is TRBJ1-2, the V gene TRBV9, with TRBD1 matching 7 bases. Germline V gene data show CDR1 as SGDLS and CDR2 as YYNGEE. The J segment lost 8 bases and the V segment lost 3 bases, leaving 16 bases of the junction unmatched. The CDR3 extends over 16 amino acids.